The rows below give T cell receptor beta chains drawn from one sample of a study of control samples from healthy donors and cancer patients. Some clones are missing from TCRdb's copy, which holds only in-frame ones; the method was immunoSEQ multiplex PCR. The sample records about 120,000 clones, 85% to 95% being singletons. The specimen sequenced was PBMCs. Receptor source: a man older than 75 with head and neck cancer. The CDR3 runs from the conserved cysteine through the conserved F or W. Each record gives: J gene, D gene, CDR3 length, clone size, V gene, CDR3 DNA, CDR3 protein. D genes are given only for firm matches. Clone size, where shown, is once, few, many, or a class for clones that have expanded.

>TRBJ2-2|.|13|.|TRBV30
TGTGCCTGGACGGGACACAACACCGGGGAGCTGTTTTTT
CAWTGHNTGELFF
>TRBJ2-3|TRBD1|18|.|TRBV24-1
TGTGCCACCAGTGATTCCCCGGGACAGGGCACTAGCACAGATACGCAGTATTTT
CATSDSPGQGTSTDTQYF
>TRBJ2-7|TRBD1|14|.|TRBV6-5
TGTGCCAGCAGTTCCCGACAGGGACCCTACGAGCAGTACTTC
CASSSRQGPYEQYF
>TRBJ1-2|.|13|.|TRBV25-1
TGTGCCAGCAGTTTCAGCTCTAACTATGGCTACACCTTC
CASSFSSNYGYTF
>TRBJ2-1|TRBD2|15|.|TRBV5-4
TGTGCCAGCAGCTTGAGGGCTAGCGGCTCGGATGAGCAGTTCTTC
CASSLRASGSDEQFF
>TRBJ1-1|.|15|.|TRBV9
TGTGCCAGCAGCGTAGGCCTTCAGGGGAACACTGAAGCTTTCTTT
CASSVGLQGNTEAFF
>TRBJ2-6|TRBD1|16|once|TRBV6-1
TGTGCCAGCAGTGAAGACAGGGGGGCCGGGGCCAACGTCCTGACTTTC
CASSEDRGAGANVLTF
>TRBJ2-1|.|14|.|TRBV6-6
TGTGCCAGCTGCCCCTACAGGGAGGGGGGTGAGCAGTTCTTC
CASCPYREGGEQFF
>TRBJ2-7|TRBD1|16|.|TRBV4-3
TGCGCCAGCAGCCAATCTTTTCGGGACAGCTACTACGAGCAGTACTTC
CASSQSFRDSYYEQYF
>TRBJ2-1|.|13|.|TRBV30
TGTGCCTGGAGTGTGGGCAGGGACTATGAGCAGTTCTTC
CAWSVGRDYEQFF
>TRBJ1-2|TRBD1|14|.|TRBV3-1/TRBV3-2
TGTGCCAGCAGCCAAGATCGGGGGACAGATGGCTACACCTTC
CASSQDRGTDGYTF
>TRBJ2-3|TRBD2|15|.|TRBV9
TGTGCCAGCAGCGTATTAGCGGGATACACAGATACGCAGTATTTT
CASSVLAGYTDTQYF
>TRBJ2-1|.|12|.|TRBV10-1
TGCGCCAGCAGTGAAATTCGGGGTGAGCAGTTCTTC
CASSEIRGEQFF
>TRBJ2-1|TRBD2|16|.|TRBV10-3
TGTGCCATCAGTGCAACTAGCGGGAGTCTCGACAATGAGCAGTTCTTC
CAISATSGSLDNEQFF
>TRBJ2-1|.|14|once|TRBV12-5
TGTGCTAGTGGTTTGTTACCGGACCCGAATGAGCAGTTCTTC
CASGLLPDPNEQFF
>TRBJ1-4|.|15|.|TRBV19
TGTGCCAGTGGCTTGAGACACCCGCGAAGTGAAAAACTGTTTTTT
CASGLRHPRSEKLFF
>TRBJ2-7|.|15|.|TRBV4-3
TGCGCCAGCAGCCAAGAACAGACTACCTTCTACGAGCAGTACTTC
CASSQEQTTFYEQYF
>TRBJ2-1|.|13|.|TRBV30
TGTGCCTGGAGCCCCGGGTGGTCCAATGAGCAGTTCTTC
CAWSPGWSNEQFF
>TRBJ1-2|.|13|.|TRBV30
TGTGCCTGGAACTTCGGTAAAAACTATGGCTACACCTTC
CAWNFGKNYGYTF
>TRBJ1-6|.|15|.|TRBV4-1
TGCGCCAGCAGCCAAGCTGGACCCCAGAATTCACCCCTCCACTTT
CASSQAGPQNSPLHF
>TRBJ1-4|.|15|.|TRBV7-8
TGTGCCAGCAGCTTAGGAGGCAGGGAAGGCGAAAAACTGTTTTTT
CASSLGGREGEKLFF
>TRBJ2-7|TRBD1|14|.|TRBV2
TGTGCCAGCCGACTACAGGGGGAGTCTTACGAGCAGTACTTC
CASRLQGESYEQYF
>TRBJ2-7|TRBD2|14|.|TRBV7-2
TGTGCCAGCAGCTTAACTAGCGGGAGTTGGGAGCAGTACTTC
CASSLTSGSWEQYF
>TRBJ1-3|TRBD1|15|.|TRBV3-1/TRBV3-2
TGTGCCAGGGCTCCGGTGGCGGGACAGGGTGGCACCATATATTTT
CARAPVAGQGGTIYF
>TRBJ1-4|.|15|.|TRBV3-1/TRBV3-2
TGTGCCAGCAGCCGAGGGGCGGGAGCTAATGAAAAACTGTTTTTT
CASSRGAGANEKLFF
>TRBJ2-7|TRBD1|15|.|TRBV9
TGTGCCAGCAGCGTAGGAGTGACAGGGGGCTACGAGCAGTACTTC
CASSVGVTGGYEQYF
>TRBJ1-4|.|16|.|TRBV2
TGTGCCAGCAGTGATCTCGAGTTTGCAACTAATGAAAAACTGTTTTTT
CASSDLEFATNEKLFF
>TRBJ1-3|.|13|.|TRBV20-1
TGCAGTGCTAGTCAACCCTCCGGAAACACCATATATTTT
CSASQPSGNTIYF
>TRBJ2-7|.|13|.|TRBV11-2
TGTGCCAGCAGCTTAGTGGGCCACCCAGGGCAGTACTTC
CASSLVGHPGQYF
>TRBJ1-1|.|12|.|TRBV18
TGTGCCAGCTCACCATCCTACACTGAAGCTTTCTTT
CASSPSYTEAFF
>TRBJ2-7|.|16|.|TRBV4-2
TGTGCCAGCAGCCAAGACATCCGGCAGGGGAACTACGAGCAGTACTTC
CASSQDIRQGNYEQYF
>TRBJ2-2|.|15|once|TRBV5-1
TGCGCCAGCAGCTTGGCCCAAGGGAACACCGGGGAGCTGTTTTTT
CASSLAQGNTGELFF
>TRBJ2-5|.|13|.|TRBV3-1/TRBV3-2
TGTGCCAGCAGCCAAGATCTTTTCCAAACCCAGTACTTC
CASSQDLFQTQYF
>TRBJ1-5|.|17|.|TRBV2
TGTGCCAGCAGTGATAGCCGGCGGAGGGGGGCAAATCAGCCCCAGCATTTT
CASSDSRRRGANQPQHF
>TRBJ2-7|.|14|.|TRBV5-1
TGCGCCAGCAGCCCGGAGGGGACATCCTACGAGCAGTACTTC
CASSPEGTSYEQYF
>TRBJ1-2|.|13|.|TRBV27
TGTGCCAGCAGTTCGGCCGAGAACTATGGCTACACCTTC
CASSSAENYGYTF
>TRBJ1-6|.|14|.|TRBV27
TGTGCCAGCAGTCTCCGCTCCTATAATTCACCCCTCCACTTT
CASSLRSYNSPLHF
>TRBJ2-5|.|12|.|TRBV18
TGTGCCAGCTCACCACCGGAGAAGACCCAGTACTTC
CASSPPEKTQYF
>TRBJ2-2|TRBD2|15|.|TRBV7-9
TGTGCCAGCAGCTTAGGTAGCGGGATCACCGGGGAGCTGTTTTTT
CASSLGSGITGELFF
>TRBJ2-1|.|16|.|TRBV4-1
TGCGCCAGCAGGACCCCAGGGGGAGGGCCCTTGAATGAGCAGTTCTTC
CASRTPGGGPLNEQFF
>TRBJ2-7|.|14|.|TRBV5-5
TGTGCCAGCAGCTTGGCGCAGGGCGGCGGCGAGCAGTACTTC
CASSLAQGGGEQYF
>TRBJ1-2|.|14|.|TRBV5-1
TGCGCCAGCAGCACAGACGGATTCTCCTATGGCTACACCTTC
CASSTDGFSYGYTF
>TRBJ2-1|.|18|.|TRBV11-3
TGTGCCAGCAGCTTAAAATATTCCGGGAGAAGGTCCTACAATGAGCAGTTCTTC
CASSLKYSGRRSYNEQFF
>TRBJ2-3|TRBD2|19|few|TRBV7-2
TGTGCCAGCAGCTTAGGACTAGCGGGGGGCCGCCGGGTCTCAGATACGCAGTATTTT
CASSLGLAGGRRVSDTQYF
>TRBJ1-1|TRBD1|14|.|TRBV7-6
TGTGCCAGCAGCTTTGGACAGGGGAACACTGAAGCTTTCTTT
CASSFGQGNTEAFF
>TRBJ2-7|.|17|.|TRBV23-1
TGCGCCAGCAGTCGTATCCCCCGCGGCCCGGTAACCCACGAGCAGTACTTC
CASSRIPRGPVTHEQYF
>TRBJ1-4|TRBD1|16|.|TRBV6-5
TGTGCCAGCAGTTACACCACGGACAGGGTTACTGAAAAACTGTTTTTT
CASSYTTDRVTEKLFF
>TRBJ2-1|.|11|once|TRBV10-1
TGCGCCAGCAGTGCTGGGGATGAGCAGTTCTTC
CASSAGDEQFF
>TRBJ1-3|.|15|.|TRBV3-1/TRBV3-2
TGTGCCAGCAGCCAAGGGGCAGGGATCGGAAACACCATATATTTT
CASSQGAGIGNTIYF
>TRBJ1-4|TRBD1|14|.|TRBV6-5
TGTGCCAGCAGTCTCCGACAGGGCGATGAAAAACTGTTTTTT
CASSLRQGDEKLFF
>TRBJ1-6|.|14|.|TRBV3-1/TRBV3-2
TGTGCCAGCAGCCAGCAGGGAACGAATTCACCCCTCCACTTT
CASSQQGTNSPLHF
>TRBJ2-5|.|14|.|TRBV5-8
TGTGCCAGCAAGGGGACACCTATGAGGGAGACCCAGTACTTC
CASKGTPMRETQYF
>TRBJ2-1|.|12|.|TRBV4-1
TGCGCCAACTCAGGGCTTGGGAATGAGCAGTTCTTC
CANSGLGNEQFF
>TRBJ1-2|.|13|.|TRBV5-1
TGCGCCAGCAGCTTGTCCCAACTGGAGGGCTACACCTTC
CASSLSQLEGYTF
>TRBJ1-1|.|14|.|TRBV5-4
TGTGCCAGCAGCTTGGTCGGTCAGAACACTGAAGCTTTCTTT
CASSLVGQNTEAFF